Listed below are T cell receptor beta chains from one sample, sequenced in a study of cytomegalovirus exposure and HLA in healthy donors. Assay: immunoSEQ multiplex PCR; the TCRdb copy retains only in-frame clones and omits some. This table holds around 200,000 clones, about 86% found once. Sequenced material: PBMCs. These receptors were taken from a woman aged 18-29 years in good health and CMV-seropositive. Each CDR3 is given with its conserved first and last residue. Each record gives: J gene, D gene, clone size, V gene, CDR3 DNA, CDR3 protein. The D gene is left open where the match is weak. For some rows the clone size is stated as once, few or many, or as a class when expanded; others skip it.

>TRBJ2-2|TRBD1|-|TRBV5-6
TGTGCCAGCAGCGGCAGGGGGCTCGGGGAGCTGTTTTTT
CASSGRGLGELFF
>TRBJ1-2|TRBD1|few|TRBV5-1
TGCGCCAGCAGTCGCGGACAGGGGAACTATGGCTACACCTTC
CASSRGQGNYGYTF
>TRBJ2-1|-|once|TRBV7-9
TGTGCCAGCAGCACGGACAGCTACAATGAGCAGTTCTTC
CASSTDSYNEQFF
>TRBJ1-3|-|-|TRBV14
TGTGCCAGCAGCCAGGCGACAGCTGGAAACACCATATATTTT
CASSQATAGNTIYF
>TRBJ2-3|TRBD1|-|TRBV5-1
TGCGCCAGCAGCTCGGGTTGGGGACAGGGCCCACAAGATACGCAGTATTTT
CASSSGWGQGPQDTQYF
>TRBJ2-2|-|-|TRBV21-1
-
CASSITGWRRAGELFF
>TRBJ2-7|TRBD1|-|TRBV4-2
TGTGCCAGCAGTCAGCAGGGGGATGGGGCCTACGAGCAGTACTTC
CASSQQGDGAYEQYF
>TRBJ1-5|-|once|TRBV6-6
TGTGCCAGCTCTCCGGGCCCCGGGGAGAATCAGCCCCAGCATTTT
CASSPGPGENQPQHF
>TRBJ1-3|TRBD1|once|TRBV5-1
TGCGCCAGCAGCTTAACATTGCGACAGGGGGGAAACACCATATATTTT
CASSLTLRQGGNTIYF
>TRBJ1-1|-|once|TRBV11-2
TGTGCCAGCAGCTTACAACAGGGTAACACTGAAGCTTTCTTT
CASSLQQGNTEAFF
>TRBJ1-2|TRBD1|-|TRBV19
TGTGCCAGTAGGACAGGGTTAAGGGGCTACACCTTC
CASRTGLRGYTF
>TRBJ1-5|-|-|TRBV2
TGTGCCAGCAGGTACAGATATAGCAATCAGCCCCAGCATTTT
CASRYRYSNQPQHF
>TRBJ1-4|-|-|TRBV29-1
TGCAGCGTTTATGACTTAGATGAAAAACTGTTTTTT
CSVYDLDEKLFF
>TRBJ1-1|TRBD1|-|TRBV7-9
TGTGCCAGCAGCTGGGACAGGGGGACTTCAGTGAACACTGAAGCTTTCTTT
CASSWDRGTSVNTEAFF
>TRBJ1-4|TRBD1|many|TRBV7-9
TGTGCCAGCAGCCCAGGGGGAACTAATGAAAAACTGTTTTTT
CASSPGGTNEKLFF
>TRBJ1-5|TRBD1|-|TRBV28
TGTGCCAGCAGGGACAGGGTTTCCAATCAGCCCCAGCATTTT
CASRDRVSNQPQHF
>TRBJ1-5|-|once|TRBV28
TGTGCCAGCAGTTTTACGGGGATCAGGCCCCAGCATTTT
CASSFTGIRPQHF
>TRBJ1-6|-|-|TRBV7-3
TGTGCCAGCAGGGACAGTTATAATTCACCCCTCCACTTT
CASRDSYNSPLHF
>TRBJ2-1|-|many|TRBV6-4
TGTGCCAGCAGTGATACGGAGTACAATGAGCAGTTCTTC
CASSDTEYNEQFF
>TRBJ1-1|-|-|TRBV5-4
TGTGCCAGCAGCTTGGCCTCAGGGTTCCAAGAAGCTTTCTTT
CASSLASGFQEAFF
>TRBJ2-5|TRBD1|-|TRBV6-1
TGTGCCAGCAGAAAGAGAACAGGACAGGATTTGGCCCAGTACTTC
CASRKRTGQDLAQYF
>TRBJ2-5|-|-|TRBV14
TGTGCCAGCAGCCACCAACAGGGACAAGAGACCCAGTACTTC
CASSHQQGQETQYF
>TRBJ1-5|TRBD1|-|TRBV5-1
TGCGCCAGCAGCAGATCAGGGGGCCCGTATAGCAATCAGCCCCAGCATTTT
CASSRSGGPYSNQPQHF
>TRBJ2-2|TRBD1|-|TRBV4-3
TGCGCCAGCAGCCAAGACAGGGGGCTGAACACCGGGGAGCTGTTTTTT
CASSQDRGLNTGELFF
>TRBJ1-1|-|-|TRBV27
TGTGCCAGCAGTTCAGTCCTAAGCACAGGGAACACTGAAGCTTTCTTT
CASSSVLSTGNTEAFF
>TRBJ2-5|-|-|TRBV11-2
TGTGCCAGCAGCTTAGTCGGGACAAATCAAGAGACCCAGTACTTC
CASSLVGTNQETQYF
>TRBJ2-4|TRBD2|-|TRBV5-1
TGCGCCAGCAGCCAGTCAGCGGGGGGTACAGCCAAAAACATTCAGTACTTC
CASSQSAGGTAKNIQYF
>TRBJ1-5|TRBD1|-|TRBV5-1
TGCGCCAGCAGCTTGGATGGCGAGGGGGCTAGTCAGCCCCAGCATTTT
CASSLDGEGASQPQHF
>TRBJ1-4|TRBD1|-|TRBV10-1
TGCGCCAGAGGGGTGGTTTTGACAGGGACCGGGCGGGAAAAACTGTTTTTT
CARGVVLTGTGREKLFF
>TRBJ2-5|TRBD1|-|TRBV10-2
TGCGCCAGCGGGGACAGTAACCAAGAGACCCAGTACTTC
CASGDSNQETQYF
>TRBJ2-3|-|-|TRBV7-3
TGTGCCAGCAGCTTATCGCAGGGTTTGAAAGATACGCAGTATTTT
CASSLSQGLKDTQYF
>TRBJ1-4|-|-|TRBV6-1
TGTGCCAGCACCACGGGAGAAAAACTGTTTTTT
CASTTGEKLFF
>TRBJ2-7|-|-|TRBV12-5
TGTGCTAGTGGTCTTCAACTTAGTAGGGACACTCGTTACGAGCAGTACTTC
CASGLQLSRDTRYEQYF
>TRBJ2-3|-|-|TRBV6-6
TGTGCCAGCATAAGGGGGGGTAGCACAGATACGCAGTATTTT
CASIRGGSTDTQYF
>TRBJ2-5|-|few|TRBV7-9
TGTGCCAGCAGCTTACTTCTGGGGAGACAAGAGACCCAGTACTTC
CASSLLLGRQETQYF
>TRBJ1-2|TRBD1|once|TRBV18
TGTGCCAGCTCACTACCCGGACAGGCAATTAACTATGGCTACACCTTC
CASSLPGQAINYGYTF
>TRBJ2-1|-|-|TRBV9
TGTGCCAGCAGCGTAGGACCGGGGAGGAGAACGAATGAGCAGTTCTTC
CASSVGPGRRTNEQFF
>TRBJ2-7|TRBD2|few|TRBV27
TGTGCCAGCAGTTTCGGGGGGAGCTCCTACGAGCAGTACTTC
CASSFGGSSYEQYF
>TRBJ2-5|TRBD1|-|TRBV6-5
TGTGCCAGCAGATACAGGGGCCAAGAGACCCAGTACTTC
CASRYRGQETQYF
>TRBJ1-4|-|-|TRBV7-8
TGTGCCAGCAGCTCGTCCAACGGGGCTAATGAAAAACTGTTTTTT
CASSSSNGANEKLFF
>TRBJ2-7|TRBD1|-|TRBV7-2
TGTGCCAGCAGCCCGGGACAGGGGGTCATCGAGCAGTACTTC
CASSPGQGVIEQYF
>TRBJ1-6|TRBD1|-|TRBV27
TGTGCCAGCAGTTTGGAGGGGGCCTTTCGGCGACGTTATAATTCACCCCTCCACTTT
CASSLEGAFRRRYNSPLHF
>TRBJ2-7|-|-|TRBV6-6
TGTGCCAGCAGTGCACTGGGGGGGCCGTACGAGCAGTACTTC
CASSALGGPYEQYF
>TRBJ2-7|TRBD1|-|TRBV5-4
TGTGCCAGCAGTCGGACAGGGGTAGGGGAGCAGTACTTC
CASSRTGVGEQYF